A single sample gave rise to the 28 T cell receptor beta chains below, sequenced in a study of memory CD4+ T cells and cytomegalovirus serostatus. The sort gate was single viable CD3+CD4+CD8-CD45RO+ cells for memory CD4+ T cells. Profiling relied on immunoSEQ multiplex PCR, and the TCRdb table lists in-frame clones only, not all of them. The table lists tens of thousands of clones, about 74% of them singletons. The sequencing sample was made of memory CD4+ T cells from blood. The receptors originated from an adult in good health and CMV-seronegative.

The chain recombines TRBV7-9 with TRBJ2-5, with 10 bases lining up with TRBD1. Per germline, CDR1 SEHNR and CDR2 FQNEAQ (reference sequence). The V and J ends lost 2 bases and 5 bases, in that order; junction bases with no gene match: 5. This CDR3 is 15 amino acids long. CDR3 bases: TGTGCCAGCAGCTTAACGGCGGGACAGGGGGAGACCCAGTACTTC. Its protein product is CASSLTAGQGETQYF.

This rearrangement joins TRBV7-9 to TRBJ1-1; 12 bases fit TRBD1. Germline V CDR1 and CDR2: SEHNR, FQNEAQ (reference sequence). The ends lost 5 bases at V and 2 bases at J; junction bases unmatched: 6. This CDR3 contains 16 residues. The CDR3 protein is CASSRGTGGRNTEAFF. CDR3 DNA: TGTGCCAGCAGCCGCGGGACAGGGGGCAGAAACACTGAAGCTTTCTTT.

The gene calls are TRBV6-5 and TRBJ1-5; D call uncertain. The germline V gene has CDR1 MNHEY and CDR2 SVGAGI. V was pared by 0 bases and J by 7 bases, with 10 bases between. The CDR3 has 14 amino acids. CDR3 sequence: CASSYSPGGQPQHF. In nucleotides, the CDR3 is TGTGCCAGCAGTTACTCGCCGGGTGGACAGCCCCAGCATTTT.

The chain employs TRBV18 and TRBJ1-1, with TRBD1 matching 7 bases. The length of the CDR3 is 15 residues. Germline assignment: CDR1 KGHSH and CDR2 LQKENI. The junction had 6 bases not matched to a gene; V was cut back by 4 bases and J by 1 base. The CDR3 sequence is CASSLRQGSNTEAFF. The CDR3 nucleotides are TGTGCCAGCTCACTTCGACAGGGCTCGAACACTGAAGCTTTCTTT.

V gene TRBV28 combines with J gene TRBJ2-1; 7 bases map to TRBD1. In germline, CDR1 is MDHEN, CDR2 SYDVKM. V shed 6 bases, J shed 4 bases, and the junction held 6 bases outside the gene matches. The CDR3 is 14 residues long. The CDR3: CASRGTARYNEQFF. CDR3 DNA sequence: TGTGCCAGCAGGGGGACAGCCCGATACAATGAGCAGTTCTTC. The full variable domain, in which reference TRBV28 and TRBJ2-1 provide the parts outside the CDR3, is DVKVTQSSRYLVKRTGEKVFLECVQDMDHENMFWYRQDPGLGLRLIYFSYDVKMKEKGDIPEGYSVSREKKERFSLILESASTNQTSMYLCASRGTARYNEQFFGPGTRLTVL.

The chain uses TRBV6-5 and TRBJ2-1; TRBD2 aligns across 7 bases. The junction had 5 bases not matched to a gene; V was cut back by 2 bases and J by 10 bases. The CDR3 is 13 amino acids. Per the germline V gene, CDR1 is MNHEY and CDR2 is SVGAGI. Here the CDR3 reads CASSYPSGGEQFF. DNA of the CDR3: TGTGCCAGCAGTTACCCGTCGGGAGGCGAGCAGTTCTTC.

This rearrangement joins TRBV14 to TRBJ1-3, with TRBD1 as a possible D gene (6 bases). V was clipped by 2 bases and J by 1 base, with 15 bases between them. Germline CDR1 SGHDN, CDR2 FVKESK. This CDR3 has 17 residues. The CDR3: CASSQRGEGGSGNTIYF. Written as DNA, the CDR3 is TGTGCCAGCAGCCAAAGGGGAGAAGGGGGTTCTGGAAACACCATATATTTT.

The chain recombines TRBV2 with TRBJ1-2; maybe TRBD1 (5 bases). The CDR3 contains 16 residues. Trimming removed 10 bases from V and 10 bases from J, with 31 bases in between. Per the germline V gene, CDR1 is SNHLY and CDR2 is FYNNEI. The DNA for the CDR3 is TGTGCCACCAGCAGTGACTCAGCCTGGGGGGGTGGAGACTACACCTTC. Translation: CATSSDSAWGGGDYTF.

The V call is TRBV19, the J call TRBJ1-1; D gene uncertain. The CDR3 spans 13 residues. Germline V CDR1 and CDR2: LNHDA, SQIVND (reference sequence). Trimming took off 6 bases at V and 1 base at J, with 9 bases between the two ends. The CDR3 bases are TGTGCCAGTAGCCCACAGAGGAACACTGAAGCTTTCTTT. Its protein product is CASSPQRNTEAFF.

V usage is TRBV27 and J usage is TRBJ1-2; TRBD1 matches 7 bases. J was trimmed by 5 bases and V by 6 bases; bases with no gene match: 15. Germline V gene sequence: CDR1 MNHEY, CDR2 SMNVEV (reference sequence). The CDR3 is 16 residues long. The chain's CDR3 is CASRSDRASLSYGYTF. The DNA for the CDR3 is TGTGCCAGCAGGAGCGACAGGGCCAGTCTTTCGTATGGCTACACCTTC.

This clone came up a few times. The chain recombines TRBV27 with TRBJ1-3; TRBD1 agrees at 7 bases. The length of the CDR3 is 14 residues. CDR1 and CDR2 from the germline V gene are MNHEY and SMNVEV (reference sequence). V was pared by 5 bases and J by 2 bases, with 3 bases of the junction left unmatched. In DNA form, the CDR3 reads TGTGCCAGCAGTCCACAGGGGACTGGAAACACCATATATTTT. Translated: CASSPQGTGNTIYF.

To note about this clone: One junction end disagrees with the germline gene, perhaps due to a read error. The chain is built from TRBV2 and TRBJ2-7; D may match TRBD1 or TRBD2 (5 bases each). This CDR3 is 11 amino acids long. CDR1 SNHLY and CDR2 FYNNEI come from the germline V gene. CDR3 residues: CASSQGDHPLF. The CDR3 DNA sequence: TGTGCCAGCAGTCAAGGGGACCATCCTCTCTTC.

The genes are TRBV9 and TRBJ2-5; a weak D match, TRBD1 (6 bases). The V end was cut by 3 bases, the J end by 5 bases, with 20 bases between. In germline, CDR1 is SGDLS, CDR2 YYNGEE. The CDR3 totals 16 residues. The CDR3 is CASSAQKQGHRETQYF. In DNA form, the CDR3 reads TGTGCCAGCAGCGCTCAAAAACAGGGTCACAGGGAGACCCAGTACTTC.

The CDR3 loop reads CAIQGTGGSYEQYF. DNA of the CDR3: TGTGCCATCCAAGGGACAGGGGGTTCCTACGAGCAGTACTTC. The rearrangement joins TRBV10-3 to TRBJ2-7; 11 bases fit TRBD1. Germline V gives CDR1 ENHRY, CDR2 SYGVKD. J gave up 1 base and V 8 bases, and 4 bases lay outside the gene matches. The CDR3 is made up of 14 amino acids.

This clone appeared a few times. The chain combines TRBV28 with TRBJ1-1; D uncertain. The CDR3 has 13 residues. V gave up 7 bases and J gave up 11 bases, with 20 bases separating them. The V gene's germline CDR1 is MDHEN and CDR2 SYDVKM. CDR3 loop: CASTSHSLRGAFF. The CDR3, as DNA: TGTGCCAGCACCTCCCACAGCCTTCGTGGGGCTTTCTTT.

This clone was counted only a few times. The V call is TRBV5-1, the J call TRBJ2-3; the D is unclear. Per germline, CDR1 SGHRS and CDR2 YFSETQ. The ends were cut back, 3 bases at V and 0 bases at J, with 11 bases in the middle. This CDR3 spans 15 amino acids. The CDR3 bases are TGCGCCAGCAGCTCCCTTGGCATAAGCACAGATACGCAGTATTTT. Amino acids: CASSSLGISTDTQYF.

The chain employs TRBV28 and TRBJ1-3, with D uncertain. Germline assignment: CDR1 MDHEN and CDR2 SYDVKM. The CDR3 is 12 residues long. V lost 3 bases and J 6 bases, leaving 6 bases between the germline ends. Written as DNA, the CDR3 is TGTGCCAGCAGTTTGGACGTAAACACCATATATTTT. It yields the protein CASSLDVNTIYF.

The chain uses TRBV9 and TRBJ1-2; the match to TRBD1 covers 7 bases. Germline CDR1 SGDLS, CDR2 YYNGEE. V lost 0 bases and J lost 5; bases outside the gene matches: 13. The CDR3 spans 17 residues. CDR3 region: CASSVVGTAWETYGYTF. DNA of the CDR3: TGTGCCAGCAGCGTAGTTGGGACAGCGTGGGAAACGTATGGCTACACCTTC.

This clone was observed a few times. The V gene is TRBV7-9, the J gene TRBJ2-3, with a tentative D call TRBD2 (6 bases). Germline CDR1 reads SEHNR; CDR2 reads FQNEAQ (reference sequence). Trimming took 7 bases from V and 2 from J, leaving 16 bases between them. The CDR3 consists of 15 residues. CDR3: CASTVSGFHTDTQYF. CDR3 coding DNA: TGTGCCAGCACCGTTAGCGGTTTTCACACAGATACGCAGTATTTT.

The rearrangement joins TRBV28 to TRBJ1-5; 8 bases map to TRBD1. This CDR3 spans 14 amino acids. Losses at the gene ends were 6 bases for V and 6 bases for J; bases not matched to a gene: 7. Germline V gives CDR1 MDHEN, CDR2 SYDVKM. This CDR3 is CASRYPGQVQPQHF. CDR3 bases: TGTGCCAGCAGGTATCCGGGACAGGTTCAGCCCCAGCATTTT.

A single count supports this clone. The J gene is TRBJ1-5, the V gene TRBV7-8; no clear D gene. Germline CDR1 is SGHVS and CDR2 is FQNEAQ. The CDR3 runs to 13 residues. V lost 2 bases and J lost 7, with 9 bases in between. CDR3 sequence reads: CASSLRVGQPQHF. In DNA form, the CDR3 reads TGTGCCAGCAGCTTAAGGGTCGGCCAGCCCCAGCATTTT.

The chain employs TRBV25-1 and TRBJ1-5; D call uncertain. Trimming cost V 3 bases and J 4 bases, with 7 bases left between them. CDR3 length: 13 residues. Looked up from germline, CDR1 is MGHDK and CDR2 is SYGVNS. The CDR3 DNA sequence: TGTGCCAGCAGTGACCAGTCGAATCAGCCCCAGCATTTT. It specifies CASSDQSNQPQHF. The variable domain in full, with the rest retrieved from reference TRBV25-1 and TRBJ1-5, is EADIYQTPRYLVIGTGKKITLECSQTMGHDKMYWYQQDPGMELHLIHYSYGVNSTEKGDLSSESTVSRIRTEHFPLTLESARPSHTSQYLCASSDQSNQPQHFGDGTRLSIL.

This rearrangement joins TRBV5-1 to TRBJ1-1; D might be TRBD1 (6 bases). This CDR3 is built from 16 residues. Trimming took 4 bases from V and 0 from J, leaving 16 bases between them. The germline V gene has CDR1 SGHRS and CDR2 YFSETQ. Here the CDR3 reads CASSPPGGPMNTEAFF. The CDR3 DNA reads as TGCGCCAGCAGCCCCCCCGGGGGGCCTATGAACACTGAAGCTTTCTTT.

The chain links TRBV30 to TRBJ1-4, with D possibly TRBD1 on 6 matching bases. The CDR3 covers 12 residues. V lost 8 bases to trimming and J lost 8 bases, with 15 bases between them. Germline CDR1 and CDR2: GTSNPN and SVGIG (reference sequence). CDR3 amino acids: CAARGASEKLFF. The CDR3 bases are TGTGCCGCACGGGGGGCTTCAGAAAAACTGTTTTTT.

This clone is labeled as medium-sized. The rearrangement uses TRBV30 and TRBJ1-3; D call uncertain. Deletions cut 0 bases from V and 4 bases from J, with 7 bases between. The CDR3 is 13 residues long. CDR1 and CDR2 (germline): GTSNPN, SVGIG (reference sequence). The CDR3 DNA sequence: TGTGCCTGGAGTGTGTCAGGCGGAAACACCATATATTTT. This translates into CAWSVSGGNTIYF.

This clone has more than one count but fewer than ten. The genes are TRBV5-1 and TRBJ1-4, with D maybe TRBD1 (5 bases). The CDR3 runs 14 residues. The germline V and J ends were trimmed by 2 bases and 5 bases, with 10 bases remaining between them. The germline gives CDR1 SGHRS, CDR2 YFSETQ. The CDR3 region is CASSFFGANEKLFF. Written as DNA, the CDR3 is TGCGCCAGCAGCTTCTTCGGGGCCAATGAAAAACTGTTTTTT.

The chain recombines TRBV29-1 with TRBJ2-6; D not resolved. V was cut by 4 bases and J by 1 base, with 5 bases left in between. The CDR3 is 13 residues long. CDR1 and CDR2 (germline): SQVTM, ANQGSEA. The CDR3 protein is CSVVKSGANVLTF. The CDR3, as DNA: TGCAGCGTTGTGAAGTCTGGGGCCAACGTCCTGACTTTC.

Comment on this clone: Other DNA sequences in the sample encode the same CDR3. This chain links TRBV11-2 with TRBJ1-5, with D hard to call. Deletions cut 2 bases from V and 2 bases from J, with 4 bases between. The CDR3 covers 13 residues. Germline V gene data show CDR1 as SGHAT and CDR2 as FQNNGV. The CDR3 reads CASSLQGNQPQHF. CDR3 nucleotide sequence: TGTGCCAGCAGCTTACAGGGCAATCAGCCCCAGCATTTT.